The 25 T cell receptor beta chains presented below share a single source sample, sequenced in a study of shared clonotypes between healthy human individuals. TCRdb keeps only in-frame clones here, not all; method: immunoSEQ multiplex PCR. The top ten clones hold 0.055% to 0.075% of a sample with about 520,000 clones, 95% to 96% of them seen once. The sample comprised naive CD4+ T cells sorted from blood. The subset is: CD45RA+ positively selected. Receptors originate from a woman aged 25 to 39 in good health.

V usage is TRBV11-1 and J usage is TRBJ2-5; 7 bases map to TRBD2. Looked up from germline, CDR1 is SGHAT and CDR2 is FQDESV (reference sequence). The trim removed 4 bases at V and 4 bases at J, leaving 3 bases unmatched. CDR3 length: 13 residues. In nucleotides, the CDR3 is TGTGCCAGCAGCTCCCGGGGGGTAGAGACCCAGTACTTC. It specifies CASSSRGVETQYF.

This clone was seen only a few times. The genes are TRBV19 and TRBJ1-2; D is ambiguous. V was trimmed by 6 bases and J by 7 bases, leaving 12 bases between them. The CDR3 extends over 12 amino acids. Per the germline V gene, CDR1 is LNHDA and CDR2 is SQIVND (reference sequence). The CDR3: CASRTSSGGYTF. In DNA, the CDR3 is TGTGCCAGTAGGACCTCCAGCGGTGGCTACACCTTC.

This chain joins TRBV5-1 and TRBJ1-2; a weak D match, TRBD1 (6 bases). The CDR3 consists of 13 residues. CDR1 is SGHRS and CDR2 is YFSETQ in the germline V gene. Trimming took 2 bases from V and 4 from J, leaving 9 bases between them. CDR3 loop: CASSLGQLYGYTF. The CDR3 DNA sequence: TGCGCCAGCAGCTTAGGACAGCTCTATGGCTACACCTTC.

CDR3 nucleotides: TGTGCCAGTAGGACAGGGGGCTCTAATGAAAAACTGTTTTTT. It encodes CASRTGGSNEKLFF. The J gene is TRBJ1-4, the V gene TRBV10-3, with 11 bases fitting TRBD1. The CDR3 runs 14 residues. V lost 10 bases to trimming and J lost 3 bases; unmatched junction nucleotides: 4. The V gene's germline CDR1 is ENHRY and CDR2 SYGVKD.

The chain joins TRBV6-5 to TRBJ2-3; a weak D match, TRBD2 (6 bases). Germline CDR1 is MNHEY and CDR2 is SVGAGI. Between the trimmed V and J ends, which lost 2 bases and 1 base, there was a span of 10 bases. The CDR3 has 15 amino acids. The CDR3 here is CASSYGGSGTDTQYF. CDR3 nucleotide sequence: TGTGCCAGCAGTTACGGGGGGAGCGGCACAGATACGCAGTATTTT.

V and J are TRBV7-2 and TRBJ2-7; a weak D match, TRBD1 (6 bases). CDR1 and CDR2 from the germline V gene are SGHTA and FQGNSA. CDR3 length equals 14 residues. V lost 3 bases and J 5 bases, leaving 14 bases between the germline ends. In DNA form, the CDR3 reads TGTGCCAGCAGCTTCTACAGGGTTTATAACGAGCAGTACTTC. This codes for CASSFYRVYNEQYF.

The chain is built from TRBV11-2 and TRBJ2-7; D is possibly TRBD1 (6 bases). Per germline, CDR1 SGHAT and CDR2 FQNNGV. The ends were cut back, 5 bases at V and 3 bases at J, with 20 bases in the middle. CDR3 length equals 16 residues. The CDR3 loop reads CASSLTGGSPNYEQYF. The CDR3 DNA reads as TGTGCCAGCAGCCTGACAGGCGGGTCCCCAAACTACGAGCAGTACTTC.

The J gene is TRBJ2-5, the V gene TRBV30, with D hard to call. The CDR3 covers 10 residues. Trimming removed 2 bases from V and 2 bases from J, with 0 bases in between. Germline V gene sequence: CDR1 GTSNPN, CDR2 SVGIG (reference sequence). In DNA form, the CDR3 reads TGTGCCTGGAGTCAAGAGACCCAGTACTTC. Translated, it gives CAWSQETQYF.

The V gene is TRBV2, the J gene TRBJ1-2, with D possibly being TRBD1 (5 bases). Germline V gives CDR1 SNHLY, CDR2 FYNNEI. This CDR3 is built from 13 residues. The ends were cut back, 4 bases at V and 8 bases at J, with 14 bases in the middle. The CDR3 DNA reads as TGTGCCAGCAGTGTCGGGCAGGGAGGCGGCTACACCTTC. Its translation: CASSVGQGGGYTF.

The chain joins TRBV7-8 to TRBJ2-3; no definite D call. Germline lookup yields CDR1 SGHVS and CDR2 FQNEAQ. The CDR3 consists of 12 residues. Between the trimmed V and J ends, which lost 1 base and 5 bases, there was a span of 4 bases. CDR3 in amino acids: CASSLEGDTQYF. Written as DNA, the CDR3 is TGTGCCAGCAGCTTAGAGGGAGATACGCAGTATTTT.

The chain recombines TRBV7-9 with TRBJ2-2; TRBD2 agrees at 9 bases. CDR3 size: 17 residues. CDR1 and CDR2 from the germline V gene are SEHNR and FQNEAQ (reference sequence). Trimming at V came to 1 base and at J to 1 base, leaving 4 bases not matched to a gene. As DNA, the CDR3 is TGTGCCAGCAGCTTAGTCCCTAGCGGGATGAACACCGGGGAGCTGTTTTTT. Translation: CASSLVPSGMNTGELFF.

The genes are TRBV9 and TRBJ1-1, with a possible D match to TRBD1 (5 bases). Germline values: CDR1 SGDLS, CDR2 YYNGEE. V was shortened by 3 bases and J by 3 bases, with 15 bases between the two germline ends. This CDR3 has 15 amino acids. CDR3 in amino acids: CASSDLQGVHTEAFF. The CDR3 DNA reads as TGTGCCAGCAGCGATCTTCAGGGAGTTCACACTGAAGCTTTCTTT.

Comment on this clone: A read error may account for a junction end that differs from germline. This chain joins TRBV2 and TRBJ2-3; 13 bases fit TRBD2. This CDR3 contains 16 residues. Germline CDR1 reads SNHLY; CDR2 reads FYNNEI. In DNA, the CDR3 is TGTGCCAGCAGAGAAGGGACTAGCGGGATCACAGATACGCAGTATTTT. Translation: CASREGTSGITDTQYF.

The chain links TRBV9 to TRBJ2-6; D remains unclear. CDR3 length: 16 residues. Germline V CDR1 and CDR2: SGDLS, YYNGEE. The germline V and J ends were trimmed by 0 bases and 1 base, with 8 bases remaining between them. CDR3 nucleotide sequence: TGTGCCAGCAGCGTAGCGGCAGATTCTGGGGCCAACGTCCTGACTTTC. It specifies CASSVAADSGANVLTF.

The chain is built from TRBV19 and TRBJ2-3, with 7 bases that match TRBD1. The length of the CDR3 is 16 residues. Trimming cost V 3 bases and J 3 bases; bases outside gene matches: 9. Looked up from germline, CDR1 is LNHDA and CDR2 is SQIVND (reference sequence). The CDR3 spells CASSIGGQRVTDTQYF. The CDR3 DNA is TGTGCCAGTAGTATTGGGGGACAGAGAGTTACAGATACGCAGTATTTT.

This chain joins TRBV19 and TRBJ2-5; tentatively, D is TRBD1 or TRBD2 (5 bases each). The length of the CDR3 is 15 residues. Trimming stripped 10 bases from V and 5 bases from J, with 23 bases between. CDR1 and CDR2 (germline): LNHDA, SQIVND (reference sequence). The CDR3 coding sequence is TGTGCCACCGCTCGGGGAAGAGGGGTTTGGGAGACCCAGTACTTC. Translated: CATARGRGVWETQYF.

The rearrangement links TRBV27 to TRBJ1-2; the match to TRBD1 covers 7 bases. The junction had 8 bases not matched to a gene; V was cut back by 6 bases and J by 4 bases. Germline V lookup: CDR1 MNHEY, CDR2 SMNVEV (reference sequence). The length of the CDR3 is 14 residues. CDR3 amino acids: CASRVRQGPYGYTF. CDR3 DNA: TGTGCCAGCAGGGTTAGACAGGGTCCCTATGGCTACACCTTC.

The chain joins TRBV11-2 to TRBJ1-2; D is undetermined. The CDR3 sequence is 14 residues long. The V gene lost 1 base and the J gene lost 1 base, with 7 bases spanning the gap. The germline V gene encodes CDR1 SGHAT and CDR2 FQNNGV. CDR3 bases: TGTGCCAGCAGCTTAGGCCGAGATAACTATGGCTACACCTTC. This codes for CASSLGRDNYGYTF.

The chain joins TRBV28 to TRBJ1-3; D gene unclear. The CDR3 length is 15 residues. Germline V gene data show CDR1 as MDHEN and CDR2 as SYDVKM. V was trimmed by 5 bases and J by 0 bases, leaving 11 bases between them. The CDR3 protein is CASSREFISGNTIYF. CDR3 sequence (DNA): TGTGCCAGCAGTAGGGAGTTCATCTCTGGAAACACCATATATTTT. The variable domain in full, completed from reference TRBV28 and TRBJ1-3, reads DVKVTQSSRYLVKRTGEKVFLECVQDMDHENMFWYRQDPGLGLRLIYFSYDVKMKEKGDIPEGYSVSREKKERFSLILESASTNQTSMYLCASSREFISGNTIYFGEGSWLTVV.

The V and J genes are TRBV28 and TRBJ2-6; 10 bases align to TRBD1. Trimming took 3 bases from V and 2 from J; bases not matched to a gene: 13. Germline loops: CDR1 MDHEN, CDR2 SYDVKM. The CDR3 length is 20 residues. This CDR3 reads CASSFHPGDRGGTGANVLTF. The CDR3 DNA is TGTGCCAGCAGTTTCCACCCTGGGGACAGGGGAGGGACTGGGGCCAACGTCCTGACTTTC.

The V and J genes are TRBV25-1 and TRBJ2-1; 8 bases fit TRBD2. J was trimmed by 4 bases and V by 4 bases; bases with no gene match: 6. Germline V gene sequence: CDR1 MGHDK, CDR2 SYGVNS. This CDR3 is 15 amino acids long. Written as DNA, the CDR3 is TGTGCCAGCAGTGGAAGAGCGGGAGCTTACAATGAGCAGTTCTTC. It is translated as CASSGRAGAYNEQFF.

This clone was found a few times. CDR3 residues: CAWKQGLGGYGYTF. Here the CDR3 DNA reads TGTGCCTGGAAACAGGGCCTTGGAGGGTATGGCTACACCTTC. The chain employs TRBV30 and TRBJ1-2, with a possible D match to TRBD1 (6 bases). Trimming removed 4 bases from V and 5 bases from J, with 17 bases in between. CDR3 length: 14 amino acids. From germline, CDR1 is GTSNPN and CDR2 SVGIG (reference sequence).

The chain links TRBV4-2 to TRBJ2-3; D perhaps matches TRBD1 (6 bases). Per germline, CDR1 LGHNA and CDR2 YNFKEQ. With 6 bases removed from V and 4 bases from J, the gap between germline ends came to 20 bases. The CDR3 loop spans 16 amino acids. CDR3 nucleotide sequence: TGTGCCAGCAGACAACAAAAACAGGGAATACCAGATACGCAGTATTTT. It yields the protein CASRQQKQGIPDTQYF.

The chain combines TRBV7-7 with TRBJ2-7; tentative D call: TRBD2 (5 bases). Trimming stripped 2 bases from V and 0 bases from J, with 11 bases between. The CDR3 runs 15 residues. Germline V gene lookup returns CDR1 SSHAT and CDR2 FNYEAQ (reference sequence). The CDR3 protein is CASSLREPDSYEQYF. CDR3 bases: TGTGCCAGCAGCTTAAGGGAGCCAGACTCCTACGAGCAGTACTTC.

Here the CDR3 reads CASRIRDNEQFF. In nucleotides, the CDR3 is TGTGCCAGCAGAATTCGGGACAATGAGCAGTTCTTC. This sequence joins TRBV27 and TRBJ2-1; D unclear. V was clipped by 6 bases and J by 5 bases, with 8 bases between them. CDR1 and CDR2 from the germline V gene are MNHEY and SMNVEV (reference sequence). CDR3 size: 12 residues.